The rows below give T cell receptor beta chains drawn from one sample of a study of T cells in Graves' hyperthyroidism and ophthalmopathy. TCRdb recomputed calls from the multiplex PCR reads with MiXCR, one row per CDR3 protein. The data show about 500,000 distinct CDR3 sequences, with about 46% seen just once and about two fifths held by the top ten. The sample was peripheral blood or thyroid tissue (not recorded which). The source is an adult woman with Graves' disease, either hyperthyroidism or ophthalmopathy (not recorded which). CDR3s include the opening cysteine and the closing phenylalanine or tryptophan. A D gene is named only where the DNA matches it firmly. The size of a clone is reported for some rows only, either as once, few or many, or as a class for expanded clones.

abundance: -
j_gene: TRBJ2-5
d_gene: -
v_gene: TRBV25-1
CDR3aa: CASSPPEGQETQYF
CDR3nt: TGTGCCAGCTCACCACCGGAAGGTCAAGAGACCCAGTACTTC

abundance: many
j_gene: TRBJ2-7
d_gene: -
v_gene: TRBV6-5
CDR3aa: CASSYSGAYPGEQYF
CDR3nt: TGTGCCAGCAGTTACTCGGGAGCGTATCCAGGCGAGCAGTACTTC

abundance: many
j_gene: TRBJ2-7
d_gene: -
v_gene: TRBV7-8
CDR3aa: CASNLRGGYEQYF
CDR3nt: TGTGCCAGCAACCTTAGGGGGGGTTACGAGCAGTACTTC

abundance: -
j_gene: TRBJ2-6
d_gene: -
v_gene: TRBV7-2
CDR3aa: CASSPVSGANVLTF
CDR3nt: TGTGCCAGCAGCCCAGTCTCTGGGGCCAACGTCCTGACTTTC

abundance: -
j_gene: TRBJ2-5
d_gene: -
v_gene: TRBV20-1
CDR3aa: CSARYTNQETQYF
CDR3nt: TGCAGTGCTAGGTATACTAACCAAGAGACCCAGTACTTC

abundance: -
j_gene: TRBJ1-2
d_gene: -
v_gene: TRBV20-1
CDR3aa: CSALTENYGYTF
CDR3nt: TGCAGTGCGTTAACAGAGAACTATGGCTACACCTTC

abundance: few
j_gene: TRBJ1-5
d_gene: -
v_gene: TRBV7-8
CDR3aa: CASSLVSGDQPQHF
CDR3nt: TGTGCCAGCAGCTTAGTGTCAGGGGACCAGCCCCAGCATTTT

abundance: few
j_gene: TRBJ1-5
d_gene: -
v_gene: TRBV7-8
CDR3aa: CASSDLNQPQHF
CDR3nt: TGTGCCAGCAGCGACCTAAATCAGCCCCAGCATTTT

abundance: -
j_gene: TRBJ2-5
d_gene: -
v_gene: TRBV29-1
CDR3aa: CSVVEGGGETQYF
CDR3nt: TGCAGCGTTGTAGAGGGGGGAGGAGAGACCCAGTACTTC

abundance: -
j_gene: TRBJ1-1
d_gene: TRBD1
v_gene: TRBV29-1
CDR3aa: CSVEWTGMNTEAFF
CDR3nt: TGCAGCGTTGAGTGGACAGGGATGAACACTGAAGCTTTCTTT

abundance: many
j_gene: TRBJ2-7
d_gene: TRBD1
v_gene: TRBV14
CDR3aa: CASSQDRAKSYEQYF
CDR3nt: TGTGCCAGCAGCCAGGACAGGGCTAAATCCTACGAGCAGTACTTC

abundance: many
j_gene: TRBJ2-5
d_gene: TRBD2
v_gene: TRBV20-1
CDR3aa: CSAREPGTSEKSRKTQYF
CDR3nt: TGCAGTGCTAGAGAACCTGGGACTAGTGAAAAGAGCCGGAAGACCCAGTACTTC

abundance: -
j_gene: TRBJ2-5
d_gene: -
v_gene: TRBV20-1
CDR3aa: CSARDGYREETQYF
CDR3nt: TGCAGTGCTAGAGATGGGTATCGGGAAGAGACCCAGTACTTC

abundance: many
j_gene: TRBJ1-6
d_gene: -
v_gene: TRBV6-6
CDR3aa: CASSYDSSSYNSPLHF
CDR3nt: TGTGCCAGCAGTTACGACAGCAGCTCCTATAATTCACCCCTCCACTTT

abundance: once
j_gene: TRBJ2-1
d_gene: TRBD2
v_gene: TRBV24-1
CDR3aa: CATSDVSGRPGNEQFF
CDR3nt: TGTGCCACCAGTGACGTAAGCGGGAGGCCGGGCAATGAGCAGTTCTTC

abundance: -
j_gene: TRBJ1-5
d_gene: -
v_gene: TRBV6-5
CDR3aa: CASSTGDNQPQHF
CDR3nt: TGTGCCAGCAGCACCGGGGACAATCAGCCCCAGCATTTT

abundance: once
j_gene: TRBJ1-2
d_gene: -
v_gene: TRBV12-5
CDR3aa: CASARDTSGDDGYTF
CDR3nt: TGTGCTAGTGCCCGGGACACTTCCGGGGACGATGGCTACACCTTC

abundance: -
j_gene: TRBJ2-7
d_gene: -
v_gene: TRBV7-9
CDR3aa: CASRRLAKITYEQYF
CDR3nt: TGTGCCAGCAGAAGGCTAGCGAAGATTACCTACGAGCAGTACTTC

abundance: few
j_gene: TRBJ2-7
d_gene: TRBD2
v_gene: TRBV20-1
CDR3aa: CSAPAPSGGPGEQYF
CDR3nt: TGCAGTGCCCCTGCGCCTAGCGGGGGTCCGGGGGAGCAGTACTTC

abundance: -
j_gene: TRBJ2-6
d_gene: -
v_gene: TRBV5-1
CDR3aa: CASSRRQAGANVLTF
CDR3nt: TGCGCCAGCAGCAGGAGACAGGCTGGGGCCAACGTCCTGACTTTC

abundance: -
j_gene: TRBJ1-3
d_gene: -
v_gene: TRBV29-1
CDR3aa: CSASSGNTIYF
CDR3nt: TGCAGCGCGTCCAGTGGAAACACCATATATTTT

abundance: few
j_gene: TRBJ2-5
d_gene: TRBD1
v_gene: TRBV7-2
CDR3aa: CASSPGTGAETQYF
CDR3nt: TGTGCCAGCAGCCCAGGGACAGGGGCAGAGACCCAGTACTTC

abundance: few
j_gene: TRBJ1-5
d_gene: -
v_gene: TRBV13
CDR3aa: CASSLSYSNQPQHF
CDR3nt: TGTGCCAGCAGCCTCAGTTATAGCAATCAGCCCCAGCATTTT

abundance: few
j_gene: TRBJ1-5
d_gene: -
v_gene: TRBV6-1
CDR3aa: CASSWQEKPQHF
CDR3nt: TGTGCCAGCAGTTGGCAGGAGAAACCCCAGCATTTT